The present TCR beta chain was sequenced within a study of T cells in Graves' hyperthyroidism and ophthalmopathy. Ten or more counts support this clonotype. What it binds is not known. Based on clinical symptoms, serum thyroxine and TRAb, thyroid ultrasound and orbital computed tomography, diagnoses were reached. Study-wide results and limits: In the blood, most expanded thyroid clonotypes above 0.001 appeared as well. The model forecast ophthalmopathy, anticipating it by a median around 6.5 months before onset.

TCR beta CDR3 regions were amplified from RNA. TCR CDR3 regions were first amplified by RT-PCR with HTBI primers. Each CDR3 protein gets one entry after TCRdb re-called the multiplex PCR reads with MiXCR. The sample holds approximately 620,000 distinct CDR3 sequences, more than 15% seen once. Trimming cost V 3 bases and J 3 bases, with 12 bases left between them. Germline V gene data show CDR1 as DFQATT and CDR2 as SNEGSKA (reference sequence). CDR3 length: 14 amino acids. This chain links TRBV20-1 with TRBJ2-1, with a tentative D call TRBD1 (5 bases). Sample: blood. The sequence came from a middle-aged woman with Graves' ophthalmopathy. CDR3: CSARGRDDYNEQFF. The DNA of the CDR3 is TGCAGTGCTAGGGGGCGCGACGACTACAATGAGCAGTTCTTC.